The 18 T cell receptor beta chains presented below share a single source sample, sequenced in a study of shared clonotypes between healthy human individuals. Produced via immunoSEQ multiplex PCR; TCRdb's table is partial and in-frame only. This sample has fewer than 800,000 clones, with about 90% found just once. The naive CD8 fraction comprised CD45RO-negative cells positively selected for CCR7 and excluded terminally differentiated effector memory CD45RA+ cells. The sequenced sample consisted of naive CD8+ T cells sorted from blood. These receptors were taken from a young man in good health.

The chain uses TRBV9 and TRBJ2-5, with D possibly matching TRBD2 (5 bases). Trimming took 0 bases from V and 5 from J, leaving 11 bases between them. The CDR3 has 14 residues. CDR1 SGDLS and CDR2 YYNGEE come from the germline V gene. The CDR3 DNA reads as TGTGCCAGCAGCGTAGGATCGGGATTTGAGACCCAGTACTTC. Its protein is CASSVGSGFETQYF. Based on the CDR3 plus reference TRBV9 and TRBJ2-5, the full variable domain is DSGVTQTPKHLITATGQRVTLRCSPRSGDLSVYWYQQSLDQGLQFLIQYYNGEERAKGNILERFSAQQFPDLHSELNLSSLELGDSALYFCASSVGSGFETQYFGPGTRLLVL.

This chain links TRBV28 with TRBJ2-1, with 10 bases identical to TRBD2. J was trimmed by 6 bases and V by 4 bases; bases with no gene match: 9. The CDR3 contains 16 residues. Germline CDR1 reads MDHEN; CDR2 reads SYDVKM. The CDR3, as DNA: TGTGCCAGCAGTTCCCTAGCGGGAGACGGGTTCAATGAGCAGTTCTTC. Translating gives CASSSLAGDGFNEQFF.

The chain is built from TRBV7-9 and TRBJ2-7, with 9 bases that match TRBD1. Germline V gene sequence: CDR1 SEHNR, CDR2 FQNEAQ (reference sequence). This CDR3 has 15 residues. V gave up 4 bases and J gave up 5 bases; unmatched junction bases: 9. CDR3 sequence (DNA): TGTGCCAGCAGCTACGCCGGGACAGGGCGCCACGAGCAGTACTTC. This translates into CASSYAGTGRHEQYF.

This chain joins TRBV7-9 and TRBJ2-5; 8 bases map to TRBD1. The CDR3 runs 16 residues. V lost 5 bases to trimming and J lost 5 bases; unmatched junction nucleotides: 13. Germline V CDR1 and CDR2: SEHNR, FQNEAQ (reference sequence). The CDR3 DNA sequence: TGTGCCAGCAGCGCACCGGGACAGGACTTCTGGGAGACCCAGTACTTC. Protein: CASSAPGQDFWETQYF.

The chain links TRBV27 to TRBJ2-1; TRBD2 matches 9 bases. This CDR3 region has 14 residues. Per the germline V gene, CDR1 is MNHEY and CDR2 is SMNVEV (reference sequence). Germline trimming cut 6 bases from V and 3 bases from J; bases unmatched to any gene: 3. CDR3 nucleotides: TGTGCCAGCAGAGCGGGAGGAAGCTACAATGAGCAGTTCTTC. This codes for CASRAGGSYNEQFF.

This chain joins TRBV18 and TRBJ2-7; 8 bases agree with TRBD1. The CDR3 contains 14 residues. Germline V gene lookup returns CDR1 KGHSH and CDR2 LQKENI. J was trimmed by 4 bases and V by 3 bases; bases with no gene match: 5. CDR3 coding DNA: TGTGCCAGCTCACCCGAGGACAGGGCGTACGAGCAGTACTTC. Translating it yields CASSPEDRAYEQYF. The whole variable domain, remainder taken from reference TRBV18 and TRBJ2-7, is NAGVMQNPRHLVRRRGQEARLRCSPMKGHSHVYWYRQLPEEGLKFMVYLQKENIIDESGMPKERFSAEFPKEGPSILRIQQVVRGDSAAYFCASSPEDRAYEQYFGPGTRLTVT.

The chain couples TRBV7-9 to TRBJ2-7; TRBD2 aligns across 7 bases. The CDR3 loop spans 16 amino acids. Germline CDR1 reads SEHNR; CDR2 reads FQNEAQ (reference sequence). V trimming: 5 bases; J trimming: 3 bases; junction bases outside the gene matches: 13. The CDR3 DNA sequence: TGTGCCAGCAGCCGACGACCTGGGGAGGGTGGCTACGAGCAGTACTTC. Translating gives CASSRRPGEGGYEQYF.

DNA of the CDR3: TGTGCCAGCAGCTTATATCTGGGGGCTTACAATGAGCAGTTCTTC. Encoded protein: CASSLYLGAYNEQFF. The chain employs TRBV7-6 and TRBJ2-1; D might be TRBD1 (6 bases). Deletions cut 2 bases from V and 4 bases from J, with 12 bases between. Germline V gene sequence: CDR1 SGHVS, CDR2 FNYEAQ. CDR3 length: 15 residues.

The rearrangement joins TRBV7-2 to TRBJ1-4; no definite D call. Germline V CDR1 and CDR2: SGHTA, FQGNSA. Trimming removed 5 bases from V and 4 bases from J, with 5 bases in between. There are 12 residues in the CDR3. The CDR3: CASSPDNEKLFF. CDR3 DNA: TGTGCCAGCAGCCCGGATAATGAAAAACTGTTTTTT. The full variable domain, completed using reference TRBV7-2 and TRBJ1-4, is GAGVSQSPSNKVTEKGKDVELRCDPISGHTALYWYRQSLGQGLEFLIYFQGNSAPDKSGLPSDRFSAERTGGSVSTLTIQRTQQEDSAVYLCASSPDNEKLFFGSGTQLSVL.

In nucleotides, the CDR3 is TGTGCCAGCAGTTTATCTAGCGGTTACAATGAGCAGTTCTTC. Its protein product is CASSLSSGYNEQFF. The chain recombines TRBV28 with TRBJ2-1; TRBD2 matches 7 bases. J gave up 4 bases and V 1 base, and 1 base lay outside the gene matches. From germline, CDR1 is MDHEN and CDR2 SYDVKM. The length of the CDR3 is 14 residues.

A note on this clone: The junction and the germline gene differ at one end; a read error may be behind it. The chain uses TRBV6-5 and TRBJ2-1; 11 bases line up with TRBD2. The CDR3 sequence is 15 residues long. The germline V gene has CDR1 MNHEY and CDR2 SVGAGI. The CDR3 nucleotides read TGTGCCAGCACCACCGGGACTAGCGGTTACAATGAGCAGCTCTTC. Translating gives CASTTGTSGYNEQLF.

This clone was found a few times. The chain carries TRBV6-6 and TRBJ2-6; unclear D gene. From germline, CDR1 is MNHNY and CDR2 SVGAGI (reference sequence). V lost 11 bases to trimming and J lost 4 bases, with 3 bases between them. CDR3 length: 10 amino acids. CDR3 residues: CASGANVLTF. In nucleotides, the CDR3 is TGTGCCTCCGGGGCCAACGTCCTGACTTTC.

The J gene is TRBJ2-7, the V gene TRBV7-9, with D hard to call. V was shortened by 5 bases and J by 9 bases, with 14 bases between the two germline ends. The germline V gene has CDR1 SEHNR and CDR2 FQNEAQ (reference sequence). The CDR3 extends over 12 amino acids. CDR3 coding DNA: TGTGCCAGCAGCGCCGGACGTAACGGGCAGTACTTC. This encodes CASSAGRNGQYF.

This clone appeared once. Other DNA sequences in this sample translate to the same CDR3. The chain joins TRBV5-6 to TRBJ1-1; D unclear. CDR3 size: 13 residues. From germline, CDR1 is SGHDT and CDR2 YYEEEE. V dropped 0 bases and J dropped 3 bases, with 6 bases sitting between them. CDR3 nucleotides: TGTGCCAGCAGCTTGGGGAGCTACACTGAAGCTTTCTTT. It specifies CASSLGSYTEAFF.

The chain couples TRBV7-9 to TRBJ2-1; 8 bases are shared with TRBD1. The germline V gene has CDR1 SEHNR and CDR2 FQNEAQ (reference sequence). The V and J ends lost 3 bases and 5 bases, in that order; junction bases with no gene match: 6. There are 15 residues in the CDR3. DNA of the CDR3: TGTGCCAGCAGCTTGTCAGGGGGCTGGGACAATGAGCAGTTCTTC. Protein: CASSLSGGWDNEQFF.

The rearrangement joins TRBV5-1 to TRBJ2-3, with 7 bases identical to TRBD2. Per germline, CDR1 SGHRS and CDR2 YFSETQ. Trimming at V came to 1 base and at J to 0 bases, leaving 2 bases not matched to a gene. The CDR3 has 15 residues. The CDR3 protein is CASSLWGGSTDTQYF. DNA of the CDR3: TGCGCCAGCAGCTTGTGGGGGGGTAGCACAGATACGCAGTATTTT.

The chain uses TRBV7-9 and TRBJ2-3; no reliable D call. The CDR3 is made up of 13 amino acids. Trimming removed 5 bases from V and 1 base from J, with 7 bases in between. CDR1 and CDR2 (germline): SEHNR, FQNEAQ (reference sequence). The CDR3 sequence: CASSPSGTDTQYF. The CDR3 nucleotides are TGTGCCAGCAGCCCGTCGGGCACAGATACGCAGTATTTT.

The chain has TRBV5-1 and TRBJ2-1; 7 bases fit TRBD2. The CDR3 has 17 amino acids. V trimming: 3 bases; J trimming: 1 base; junction bases outside the gene matches: 10. CDR1 is SGHRS, CDR2 YFSETQ, per germline. In nucleotides, the CDR3 is TGCGCCAGCAGCTGGACCCTAACTAGCGAATCCTACAATGAGCAGTTCTTC. Its protein product is CASSWTLTSESYNEQFF.